The rows below give T cell receptor beta chains drawn from one sample of a study of blood T cell repertoires in COVID-19. The protocol was immunoSEQ multiplex PCR, while the TCRdb copy is restricted to in-frame clones and leaves out a portion. Here the sample spans fewer than 25,000 clones, roughly 87% being singletons. The sequencing sample was made of peripheral blood. These receptors originate from a man between 65 and 80 years old with acute or convalescent COVID-19. Both conserved end residues are part of each CDR3. Each record gives: J gene, clone size, V gene, CDR3 length, D gene, CDR3 DNA, CDR3 protein. A D gene is named only where the DNA matches it firmly. Rows may omit the clone size; those that give it use once, few, many or a size class.

J: TRBJ2-4
size: once
V: TRBV7-3
length: 13
D: .
DNA: TGTGCCAGCAGCTTGACTGCCAAAAACATTCAGTACTTC
CDR3: CASSLTAKNIQYF

J: TRBJ2-7
size: .
V: TRBV7-8
length: 16
D: .
DNA: TGTGCCAGCAGCTTAGCCCGGGGACAATTGGCCATCGAGCAGTACTTC
CDR3: CASSLARGQLAIEQYF

J: TRBJ2-1
size: few
V: TRBV7-9
length: 13
D: .
DNA: TGTGCCAGCAGCTTAGCGACTCGGAATGAGCAGTTCTTC
CDR3: CASSLATRNEQFF

J: TRBJ1-3
size: .
V: TRBV7-7
length: 16
D: TRBD1
DNA: TGTGCTAGCAGCTCCGGGACAGTCCTTTCTGGAAACACCATATATTTT
CDR3: CASSSGTVLSGNTIYF

J: TRBJ2-2
size: .
V: TRBV27
length: 13
D: .
DNA: TGTGCCAGCAGTTTCCTGTTTACCGGGGAGCTGTTTTTT
CDR3: CASSFLFTGELFF

J: TRBJ2-1
size: few
V: TRBV12-2
length: 17
D: .
DNA: TGTGCAAGTCGCTTAGCGTCCGGACTGTCGTCCTACAATGAGCAGTTCTTC
CDR3: CASRLASGLSSYNEQFF

J: TRBJ1-1
size: .
V: TRBV30
length: 16
D: TRBD1
DNA: TGTGCCTGGAGGACACAGGGGGCCCTAATGAACACTGAAGCTTTCTTT
CDR3: CAWRTQGALMNTEAFF

J: TRBJ2-5
size: .
V: TRBV7-9
length: 15
D: TRBD1
DNA: TGTGCCAGCAGCAGAGGGACAGGGGACCAAGAGACCCAGTACTTC
CDR3: CASSRGTGDQETQYF

J: TRBJ2-1
size: once
V: TRBV11-1
length: 13
D: TRBD1
DNA: TGTGCCAGCAGCTGGGACAGCAACAATGAGCAGTTCTTC
CDR3: CASSWDSNNEQFF

J: TRBJ2-7
size: .
V: TRBV9
length: 13
D: .
DNA: TGTGCCAGCAGCCCGTGGGAGGGGGGAGAGCAGTACTTC
CDR3: CASSPWEGGEQYF

J: TRBJ1-1
size: once
V: TRBV11-2
length: 14
D: .
DNA: TGTGCCAGCAGCTTAGATCGGGGGACTCTTGAAGCTTTCTTT
CDR3: CASSLDRGTLEAFF

J: TRBJ2-1
size: .
V: TRBV12-5
length: 15
D: TRBD1
DNA: TGTGCTAGTACCGCGACAGGGAGCTCCTACAATGAGCAGTTCTTC
CDR3: CASTATGSSYNEQFF

J: TRBJ2-1
size: few
V: TRBV10-3
length: 15
D: TRBD2
DNA: TGTGCCATCAGTGAGGCCGGGACTAGTGATCATGAGCAGTTCTTC
CDR3: CAISEAGTSDHEQFF

J: TRBJ2-3
size: once
V: TRBV6-1
length: 13
D: .
DNA: TGTGCCAGCAGTGAACGTGGACGGGGTACGCAGTATTTT
CDR3: CASSERGRGTQYF

J: TRBJ2-3
size: .
V: TRBV4-2
length: 16
D: TRBD2
DNA: TGTGCCAGCAGCCAAGGAGCGGGGGGGCCGGGGGATACGCAGTATTTT
CDR3: CASSQGAGGPGDTQYF

J: TRBJ2-1
size: .
V: TRBV7-6
length: 16
D: .
DNA: TGTGCCAGCAGCTCTCCCGGGCTAGCGAGTTACAATGAGCAGTTCTTC
CDR3: CASSSPGLASYNEQFF

J: TRBJ2-7
size: .
V: TRBV5-6
length: 16
D: .
DNA: TGTGCCAGCAGCTTGGCCGGCAGGGGGGCCTCCTACGAGCAGTACTTC
CDR3: CASSLAGRGASYEQYF

J: TRBJ2-7
size: .
V: TRBV27
length: 15
D: TRBD2
DNA: TGTGCCAGCAGTCCCCTGGGAGGGGTCCGGTACGAGCAGTACTTC
CDR3: CASSPLGGVRYEQYF

J: TRBJ2-2
size: .
V: TRBV5-1
length: 14
D: .
DNA: TGCGCCAGCACTCCGGTCGGGAACACCGGGGAGCTGTTTTTT
CDR3: CASTPVGNTGELFF

J: TRBJ1-5
size: .
V: TRBV6-5
length: 12
D: .
DNA: TGTGCCAGCAACACATACAATCAGCCCCAGCATTTT
CDR3: CASNTYNQPQHF

J: TRBJ2-7
size: .
V: TRBV11-2
length: 17
D: .
DNA: TGTGCCAGCAGCTTAGGGGGCGCGGGGTCGATAACCTACGAGCAGTACTTC
CDR3: CASSLGGAGSITYEQYF

J: TRBJ2-1
size: .
V: TRBV7-2
length: 13
D: TRBD1
DNA: TGTGCCAGCAGCTTGGGACAGGGTAGTGAGCAGTTCTTC
CDR3: CASSLGQGSEQFF

J: TRBJ1-1
size: .
V: TRBV5-5
length: 15
D: .
DNA: TGTGCCAGCAGCTTGGCCGTGTCGGGGAACACTGAAGCTTTCTTT
CDR3: CASSLAVSGNTEAFF

J: TRBJ2-3
size: .
V: TRBV5-1
length: 16
D: TRBD2
DNA: TGCGCCAGCAGCTCCCTAGGTGCGGGGGGGCCCCTCGCGCAGTATTTT
CDR3: CASSSLGAGGPLAQYF

J: TRBJ1-5
size: .
V: TRBV7-9
length: 15
D: .
DNA: TGTGCCAGCAGCCCGGACTCGGTAAGAGGTCAGCCCCAGCATTTT
CDR3: CASSPDSVRGQPQHF

J: TRBJ2-6
size: .
V: TRBV6-1
length: 17
D: TRBD2
DNA: TGTGCCAGCAGTGCCTCGACTAGCGGGATTGGGGCCAACGTCCTGACTTTC
CDR3: CASSASTSGIGANVLTF

J: TRBJ2-1
size: .
V: TRBV4-2
length: 15
D: .
DNA: TGTGCCAGCAGCCAAGAACGCGACAGTTACAATGAGCAGTTCTTC
CDR3: CASSQERDSYNEQFF

J: TRBJ1-6
size: .
V: TRBV3-1/TRBV3-2
length: 16
D: .
DNA: TGTGCCAGCAGCACCCAATCCGGCGGCTATAATTCACCCCTCCACTTT
CDR3: CASSTQSGGYNSPLHF

J: TRBJ2-7
size: .
V: TRBV28
length: 13
D: TRBD1
DNA: TGTGCCACCAATCGACAGGGGCCCTACGAGCAGTACTTC
CDR3: CATNRQGPYEQYF

J: TRBJ1-2
size: .
V: TRBV10-2
length: 13
D: .
DNA: TGCGCCAGCATTTCATCGAGCGCGGGTGGCTACACCTTC
CDR3: CASISSSAGGYTF

J: TRBJ2-1
size: .
V: TRBV11-2
length: 16
D: TRBD2
DNA: TGTGCCAGCAGCTTCTCCTTAGGTCAGCGGGGCCTCTCGCAGTTCTTC
CDR3: CASSFSLGQRGLSQFF

J: TRBJ2-4
size: .
V: TRBV5-1
length: 14
D: .
DNA: TGCGCCAGCAGCTTGGAGTTAGGGGTAAACATTCAGTACTTC
CDR3: CASSLELGVNIQYF

J: TRBJ2-1
size: once
V: TRBV7-8
length: 15
D: .
DNA: TGTGCCAGCAGCCATGCGGGTCCGGTGGTCCATGAGCAGTTCTTC
CDR3: CASSHAGPVVHEQFF

J: TRBJ2-2
size: .
V: TRBV11-2
length: 17
D: .
DNA: TGTGCCAGCAGTCCCTCAGGCAAACAGGCGAACACCGGGGAGCTGTTTTTT
CDR3: CASSPSGKQANTGELFF

J: TRBJ2-1
size: .
V: TRBV3-1/TRBV3-2
length: 16
D: TRBD1
DNA: TGTGCCAGCAGCCAAGTACGTAGGGGGCTATACAATGAGCAGTTCTTC
CDR3: CASSQVRRGLYNEQFF

J: TRBJ2-1
size: few
V: TRBV3-1/TRBV3-2
length: 16
D: TRBD1
DNA: TGTGCCAGCAGCCTAGGGAGGACAGGGGGCTACAATGAGCAGTTCTTC
CDR3: CASSLGRTGGYNEQFF

J: TRBJ2-4
size: once
V: TRBV20-1
length: 10
D: TRBD1
DNA: TGCAGTGCCGGGACAGAAGACCAGTACTTC
CDR3: CSAGTEDQYF

J: TRBJ2-7
size: medium-sized
V: TRBV7-6
length: 16
D: TRBD1
DNA: TGTGCCAGCAGCTTAGTAGTCGGGACAGGAACTTACGAGCAGTACTTC
CDR3: CASSLVVGTGTYEQYF

J: TRBJ1-5
size: .
V: TRBV9
length: 10
D: TRBD1
DNA: TGTGCCAGATACGGACAGGCCCAGCATTTT
CDR3: CARYGQAQHF

J: TRBJ2-1
size: .
V: TRBV3-1/TRBV3-2
length: 12
D: .
DNA: TGTGCCAGCAGCCAACCTCCTTCTGAGCAGTTCTTC
CDR3: CASSQPPSEQFF

J: TRBJ1-5
size: once
V: TRBV4-2
length: 15
D: .
DNA: TGTGCCAGCAGCCAAAACCCGGGATCACTTCAGCCCCAGCATTTT
CDR3: CASSQNPGSLQPQHF

J: TRBJ1-3
size: .
V: TRBV5-1
length: 14
D: .
DNA: TGCGCCAGCAGCGAGGACAGCTCTGGAAACACCATATATTTT
CDR3: CASSEDSSGNTIYF

J: TRBJ2-1
size: .
V: TRBV5-5
length: 15
D: TRBD2
DNA: TGTGCCAGCAGCTTGCCTAGCGGGGGGGATTATGAGCAGTTCTTC
CDR3: CASSLPSGGDYEQFF

J: TRBJ1-2
size: .
V: TRBV29-1
length: 12
D: TRBD1
DNA: TGCAGCGTCCGGACAGGGGGCATGGGCTACACCTTC
CDR3: CSVRTGGMGYTF

J: TRBJ2-2
size: .
V: TRBV14
length: 14
D: .
DNA: TGTGCCAGCAGCCTGTTCCGGAACACCGGGGAGCTGTTTTTT
CDR3: CASSLFRNTGELFF

J: TRBJ1-1
size: .
V: TRBV5-4
length: 13
D: .
DNA: TGTGCCAACGGCGGACCCGAGCGGACTGAAGCTTTCTTT
CDR3: CANGGPERTEAFF

J: TRBJ1-5
size: .
V: TRBV2
length: 13
D: .
DNA: TGTGCCAGCAGTGTACAGGGAGGGCAGCCCCAGCATTTT
CDR3: CASSVQGGQPQHF